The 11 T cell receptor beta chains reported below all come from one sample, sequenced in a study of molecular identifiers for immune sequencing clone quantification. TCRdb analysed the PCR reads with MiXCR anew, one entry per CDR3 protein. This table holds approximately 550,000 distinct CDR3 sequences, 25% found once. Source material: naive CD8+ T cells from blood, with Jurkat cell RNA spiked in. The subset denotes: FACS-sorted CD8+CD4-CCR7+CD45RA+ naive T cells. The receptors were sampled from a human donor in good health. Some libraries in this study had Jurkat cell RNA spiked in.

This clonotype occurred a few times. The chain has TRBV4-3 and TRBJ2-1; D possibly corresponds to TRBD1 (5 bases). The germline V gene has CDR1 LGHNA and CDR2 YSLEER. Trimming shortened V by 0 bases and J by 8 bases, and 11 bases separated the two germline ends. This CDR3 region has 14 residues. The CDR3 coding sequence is TGCGCCAGCAGCCAAGAGAGCAGGGTATATGAGCAGTTCTTC. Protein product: CASSQESRVYEQFF.

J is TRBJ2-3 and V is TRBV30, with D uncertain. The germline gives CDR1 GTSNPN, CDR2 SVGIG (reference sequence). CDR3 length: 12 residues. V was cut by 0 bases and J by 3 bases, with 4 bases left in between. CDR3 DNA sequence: TGTGCCTGGAGTGTGATGACAGATACGCAGTATTTT. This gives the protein CAWSVMTDTQYF.

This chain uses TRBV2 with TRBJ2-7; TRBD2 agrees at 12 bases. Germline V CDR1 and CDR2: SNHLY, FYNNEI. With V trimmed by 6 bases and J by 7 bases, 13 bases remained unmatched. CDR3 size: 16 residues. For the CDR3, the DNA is TGTGCCAGCAGCTATGGACTAGCGGGAAGGCCGGGGGAGCAGTACTTC. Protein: CASSYGLAGRPGEQYF.

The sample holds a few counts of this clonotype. The CDR3 sequence is CAWSETGLDGYTF. The CDR3, as DNA: TGTGCCTGGAGTGAAACAGGGCTCGACGGCTACACCTTC. V is TRBV30 and J is TRBJ1-2, with D possibly TRBD1 on 6 matching bases. The CDR3 covers 13 residues. Per germline, CDR1 GTSNPN and CDR2 SVGIG (reference sequence). V was cut by 1 base and J by 8 bases, with 14 bases left in between.

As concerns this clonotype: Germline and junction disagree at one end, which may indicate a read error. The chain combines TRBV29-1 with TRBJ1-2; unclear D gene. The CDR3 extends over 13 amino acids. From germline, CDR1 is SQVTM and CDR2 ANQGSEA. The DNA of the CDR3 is TGCAGCGTTGACAGAAGAGCTAACTATGACTACACCTTC. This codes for CSVDRRANYDYTF.

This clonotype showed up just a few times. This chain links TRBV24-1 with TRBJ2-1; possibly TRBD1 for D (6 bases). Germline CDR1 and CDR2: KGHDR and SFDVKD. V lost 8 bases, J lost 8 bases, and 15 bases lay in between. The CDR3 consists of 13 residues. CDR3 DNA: TGTGCCACCACGGGACACACGGAGGATGAGCAGTTCTTC. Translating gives CATTGHTEDEQFF.

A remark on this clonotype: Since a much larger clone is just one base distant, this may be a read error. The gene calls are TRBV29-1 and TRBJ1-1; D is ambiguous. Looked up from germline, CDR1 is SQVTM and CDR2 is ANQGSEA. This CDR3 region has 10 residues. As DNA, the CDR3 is TGCAGCGTTGACTCCGGGCTAGCTCTCTTT. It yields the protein CSVDSGLALF.

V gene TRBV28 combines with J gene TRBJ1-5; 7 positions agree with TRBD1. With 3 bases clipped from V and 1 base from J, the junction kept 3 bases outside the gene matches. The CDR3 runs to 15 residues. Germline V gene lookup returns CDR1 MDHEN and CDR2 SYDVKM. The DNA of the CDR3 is TGTGCCAGCAGTTTCAGGGGGATAAGCAATCAGCCCCAGCATTTT. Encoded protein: CASSFRGISNQPQHF.

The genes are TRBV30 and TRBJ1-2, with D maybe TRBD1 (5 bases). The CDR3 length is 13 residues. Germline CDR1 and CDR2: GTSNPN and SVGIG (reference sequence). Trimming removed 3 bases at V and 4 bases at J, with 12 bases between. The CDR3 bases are TGTGCCTGGAGGAGGGACGGGAGCTATGGCTACACCTTC. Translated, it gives CAWRRDGSYGYTF.

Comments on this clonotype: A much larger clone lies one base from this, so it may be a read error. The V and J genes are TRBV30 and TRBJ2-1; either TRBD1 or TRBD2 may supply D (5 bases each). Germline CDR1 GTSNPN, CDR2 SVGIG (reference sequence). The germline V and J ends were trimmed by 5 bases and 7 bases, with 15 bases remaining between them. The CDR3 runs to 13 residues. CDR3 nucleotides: TGTGCCTGGGAGGGTCGGGGCTTTAATGAGCAGTTCTTC. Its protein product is CAWEGRGFNEQFF.

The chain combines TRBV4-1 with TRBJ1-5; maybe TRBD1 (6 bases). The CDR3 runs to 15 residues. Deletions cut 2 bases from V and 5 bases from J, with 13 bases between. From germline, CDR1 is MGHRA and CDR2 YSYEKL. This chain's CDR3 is CASSQTMDSYQPQHF. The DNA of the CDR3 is TGCGCCAGCAGCCAAACAATGGACAGCTATCAGCCCCAGCATTTT.